The present T cell receptor (beta chain) was sequenced within a study of blood T cell repertoires in COVID-19. Background on the study: Collection of acute and convalescent COVID-19 samples took place in the United States, Italy and Spain. From T cells, B-cell-depleted T cells, or PBMCs came the material, which was cDNA or gDNA.

V dropped 1 base and J dropped 1 base, with 13 bases sitting between them. This CDR3 is 16 amino acids long. Germline values: CDR1 KGHSH, CDR2 LQKENI. Source study methods: Nucleated cell number was recorded as an estimate derived from reference gene primer amplification. Clones were sequenced by immunoSEQ multiplex PCR, and TCRdb holds only the in-frame ones, with some missing. V and J calls plus clone size are reproduced from that table; the DNA served to infer D and trimming. The repertoire includes around 180,000 clones, under 80% of them detected once, and about 3% sits in the top ten. This clone was observed a handful of times.

Material for sequencing was peripheral blood. The TCR comes from a woman older than 75 with acute or convalescent COVID-19. The chain is built from TRBV18 and TRBJ1-1; D perhaps matches TRBD1 (5 bases). The chain's CDR3 is CASSPLPGSRNTEAFF. CDR3 DNA sequence: TGTGCCAGCTCACCACTTCCAGGGTCCAGGAACACTGAAGCTTTCTTT.